This entry describes one T cell receptor (beta chain). V dropped 2 bases and J dropped 6 bases, with 14 bases sitting between them. The CDR3 length is 13 residues. CDR1 and CDR2 (germline): DFQATT, SNEGSKA (reference sequence). The data belong to a study of identical twins. TCRdb called the 5' RACE reads again in MiXCR, with one record for every CDR3 protein. The data show hundreds of thousands of distinct CDR3 sequences, approximately 7.8% seen once. In addition, the sample was reused for a study of yellow fever vaccine responses in identical twins.

This rearrangement joins TRBV20-1 to TRBJ2-7; the D gene is possibly TRBD1 (5 bases). This clonotype was sampled from a woman under 30 in good health. Sequenced input: CD8+ T cells sorted from blood. For the CDR3, the DNA is TGCAGTGCTAGATCCAGGGCACGGATCGAGCAGTACTTC. Translated, it gives CSARSRARIEQYF.